These T cell receptor beta chains were read from a single sample in a study of shared clonotypes between healthy human individuals. TCRdb's copy holds only in-frame clones and misses some; the assay was immunoSEQ multiplex PCR. The sample records approximately 500,000 clones, roughly 80% being singletons. Sequencing input: PBMCs. The receptor source for this set is a woman aged 40 to 50 in good health. Some clones in this sample may be carry-over from other donors' samples. Both conserved end residues are part of each CDR3. The order of the fields is clone size, V gene, D gene, J gene, CDR3 DNA, CDR3 protein. A D gene is named only where the DNA matches it firmly. Size values are once, few and many counts, or a class for expanded clones, and some rows have none.

clone_size: .; v_call: TRBV27; d_call: TRBD1; j_call: TRBJ2-7; cdr3_nt: TGTGCCAGCAGTCCCTACAGGGGTTCCCTAGAGCAGTACTTC; cdr3_aa: CASSPYRGSLEQYF
clone_size: .; v_call: TRBV11-2; d_call: .; j_call: TRBJ1-2; cdr3_nt: TGTGCCAGCAGCCTGATGCAGGGGAACTATGGCTACACCTTC; cdr3_aa: CASSLMQGNYGYTF
clone_size: .; v_call: TRBV7-8; d_call: .; j_call: TRBJ1-1; cdr3_nt: TGTGCCAGCAGCCCCACCAGGCACACTGAAGCTTTCTTT; cdr3_aa: CASSPTRHTEAFF
clone_size: .; v_call: TRBV7-6; d_call: .; j_call: TRBJ1-1; cdr3_nt: TGTGCCAGCAGCACAGGGTTAGGCACTGAAGCTTTCTTT; cdr3_aa: CASSTGLGTEAFF
clone_size: .; v_call: TRBV5-1; d_call: .; j_call: TRBJ2-3; cdr3_nt: TGCGCCAGCAGCTTGGGGGGCGCGAGGGCCCCAGATACGCAGTATTTT; cdr3_aa: CASSLGGARAPDTQYF
clone_size: .; v_call: TRBV4-2; d_call: .; j_call: TRBJ1-4; cdr3_nt: TGTGCCAGCAGCCAAGATCCACAGCCTCATGAAAAACTGTTTTTT; cdr3_aa: CASSQDPQPHEKLFF
clone_size: .; v_call: TRBV11-2; d_call: .; j_call: TRBJ2-1; cdr3_nt: TGTGCCAGCAGCTCACCGGAGGATGAGCAGTTCTTC; cdr3_aa: CASSSPEDEQFF
clone_size: .; v_call: TRBV6-6; d_call: TRBD1; j_call: TRBJ2-7; cdr3_nt: TGTGCCAGCAGTTACTCAGGACAGGGCAGCTCCTACGAGCAGTACTTC; cdr3_aa: CASSYSGQGSSYEQYF
clone_size: .; v_call: TRBV14; d_call: TRBD1; j_call: TRBJ1-5; cdr3_nt: TGTGCCAGCAGGCATGACAGGGTTGGCAATCAGCCCCAGCATTTT; cdr3_aa: CASRHDRVGNQPQHF
clone_size: once; v_call: TRBV28; d_call: .; j_call: TRBJ2-1; cdr3_nt: TGTGCCAGCAGTTTAGAGGTGACAGGCAATGAGCAGTTCTTC; cdr3_aa: CASSLEVTGNEQFF
clone_size: .; v_call: TRBV30; d_call: TRBD2; j_call: TRBJ2-1; cdr3_nt: TGTGCCTGGAGTGCCGCGTGGGGGACTAGCGGATACAATGAGCAGTTCTTC; cdr3_aa: CAWSAAWGTSGYNEQFF
clone_size: .; v_call: TRBV7-9; d_call: .; j_call: TRBJ2-1; cdr3_nt: TGTGCCAGCAGTCGATCTCAGGGATCATCCTACAATGAGCAGTTCTTC; cdr3_aa: CASSRSQGSSYNEQFF
clone_size: .; v_call: TRBV19; d_call: .; j_call: TRBJ2-3; cdr3_nt: TGTGCCAGTAGTAGTGTCGAGCCCACAGATACGCAGTATTTT; cdr3_aa: CASSSVEPTDTQYF
clone_size: .; v_call: TRBV5-4; d_call: .; j_call: TRBJ2-7; cdr3_nt: TGTGCCAGCAGCTTGGGCAGGGGACCGTACGAGCAGTACTTC; cdr3_aa: CASSLGRGPYEQYF
clone_size: .; v_call: TRBV19; d_call: TRBD1; j_call: TRBJ1-2; cdr3_nt: TGTGCCAGTAGCATCTCAGGGACAGGGACCTACTATGGCTACACCTTC; cdr3_aa: CASSISGTGTYYGYTF
clone_size: .; v_call: TRBV28; d_call: .; j_call: TRBJ1-5; cdr3_nt: TGTGCCAGCAGTTTCGGGCGGGCTGGTTATCAGCCCCAGCATTTT; cdr3_aa: CASSFGRAGYQPQHF
clone_size: .; v_call: TRBV5-5; d_call: TRBD1; j_call: TRBJ1-1; cdr3_nt: TGTGCCAGCAGTTCTCCCGCAACCGGGACAGGAATAATGAACACTGAAGCTTTCTTT; cdr3_aa: CASSSPATGTGIMNTEAFF
clone_size: .; v_call: TRBV6-1; d_call: .; j_call: TRBJ1-2; cdr3_nt: TGTGCCAGCAGTGCTTCGCAACAGACCACATATGGCTACACCTTC; cdr3_aa: CASSASQQTTYGYTF
clone_size: .; v_call: TRBV4-1; d_call: TRBD2; j_call: TRBJ2-3; cdr3_nt: TGCGCCAGCAGCCAAACGAGACTAGCGGGAACTAGCACAGATACGCAGTATTTT; cdr3_aa: CASSQTRLAGTSTDTQYF
clone_size: .; v_call: TRBV15; d_call: TRBD2; j_call: TRBJ2-1; cdr3_nt: TGTGCCACCAGCAGAGATCGGGCTAGCGGCAATGAGCAGTTCTTC; cdr3_aa: CATSRDRASGNEQFF
clone_size: .; v_call: TRBV5-4; d_call: TRBD1; j_call: TRBJ2-1; cdr3_nt: TGTGCCAGCAGCCCAGGACAGGGGACTAAGCAGTTCTTC; cdr3_aa: CASSPGQGTKQFF
clone_size: many; v_call: TRBV10-1; d_call: .; j_call: TRBJ2-3; cdr3_nt: TGCGCCAGCAGTGAGAGGTGGGGGGCTGGTACGCAGTATTTT; cdr3_aa: CASSERWGAGTQYF
clone_size: .; v_call: TRBV2; d_call: TRBD2; j_call: TRBJ2-1; cdr3_nt: TGTGCCAGCAGTGAGGTACTAGCGGGAAACCTGTTCTTC; cdr3_aa: CASSEVLAGNLFF
clone_size: few; v_call: TRBV30; d_call: TRBD1; j_call: TRBJ2-3; cdr3_nt: TGTGCCTGGGGGACAGGCACAGATACGCAGTATTTT; cdr3_aa: CAWGTGTDTQYF
clone_size: few; v_call: TRBV30; d_call: TRBD1; j_call: TRBJ2-4; cdr3_nt: TGTGCCTGGACCATTGGGACAGGGGGCAGGGACATTCAGTACTTC; cdr3_aa: CAWTIGTGGRDIQYF
clone_size: .; v_call: TRBV19; d_call: .; j_call: TRBJ2-5; cdr3_nt: TGTGCCAGTAGTATCCTCATGGCCGGGCTGGAGACCCAGTACTTC; cdr3_aa: CASSILMAGLETQYF
clone_size: .; v_call: TRBV28; d_call: .; j_call: TRBJ1-2; cdr3_nt: TGTGCCAGCAGTTTAGGCAGGGCGGTCGATGGCTACACCTTC; cdr3_aa: CASSLGRAVDGYTF
clone_size: many; v_call: TRBV19; d_call: .; j_call: TRBJ2-5; cdr3_nt: TGTGCCAGTAGTATGGGGACTCAACCGGAGACCCAGTACTTC; cdr3_aa: CASSMGTQPETQYF
clone_size: many; v_call: TRBV28; d_call: TRBD1; j_call: TRBJ1-2; cdr3_nt: TGTGCCAGCAGTATTCCGGGACAGGCGTATGGCTACACCTTC; cdr3_aa: CASSIPGQAYGYTF
clone_size: .; v_call: TRBV5-1; d_call: .; j_call: TRBJ2-3; cdr3_nt: TGCGCCAGCAGTGCAGGGGTGGAGGGAGATACGCAGTATTTT; cdr3_aa: CASSAGVEGDTQYF
clone_size: .; v_call: TRBV10-1; d_call: .; j_call: TRBJ1-1; cdr3_nt: TGCGCCAGCAGTGAGTCCAGGGCGACCACTGAAGCTTTCTTT; cdr3_aa: CASSESRATTEAFF
clone_size: .; v_call: TRBV7-3; d_call: TRBD2; j_call: TRBJ2-1; cdr3_nt: TGTGCCAGCAGCTCAACGGGAGGGCCATACAATGAGCAGTTCTTC; cdr3_aa: CASSSTGGPYNEQFF
clone_size: .; v_call: TRBV19; d_call: TRBD2; j_call: TRBJ2-1; cdr3_nt: TGTGCCAGTAGTCGACAGACTAGCCAGAATTACAATGAGCAGTTCTTC; cdr3_aa: CASSRQTSQNYNEQFF
clone_size: .; v_call: TRBV2; d_call: .; j_call: TRBJ2-2; cdr3_nt: TGTGCCAGCAGGAGCGGACTTAACACCGGGGAGCTGTTTTTT; cdr3_aa: CASRSGLNTGELFF
clone_size: .; v_call: TRBV7-9; d_call: .; j_call: TRBJ2-2; cdr3_nt: TGTGCCAGCAGCTTAGCGTACGACAGGCCAACCACCGGGGAGCTGTTTTTT; cdr3_aa: CASSLAYDRPTTGELFF
clone_size: .; v_call: TRBV28; d_call: .; j_call: TRBJ1-2; cdr3_nt: TGTGCCAGTAATATTAACTATGGCTACACCTTC; cdr3_aa: CASNINYGYTF
clone_size: .; v_call: TRBV19; d_call: TRBD2; j_call: TRBJ2-5; cdr3_nt: TGTGCCAGTAGTATCGAGTGGCGGGAGGTTTCGGAGACCCAGTACTTC; cdr3_aa: CASSIEWREVSETQYF